One sample yielded the 10 T cell receptor beta chains listed below, sequenced in a study of blood T cell repertoires in COVID-19. Using immunoSEQ multiplex PCR, the repertoire was profiled, and TCRdb retains in-frame clones only, with some absent. Of 200,000 or so clones listed, 80% to 90% were seen once; the top ten hold 3% to 4%. The material sequenced was PBMCs or T cells enriched from blood (not recorded which). All receptors come from a woman aged 40 to 50 with acute COVID-19.

The chain joins TRBV9 to TRBJ2-1; D is possibly TRBD2 (6 bases). V was pared by 0 bases and J by 8 bases, with 30 bases between. The CDR3 loop spans 20 amino acids. Per germline, CDR1 SGDLS and CDR2 YYNGEE. The CDR3 here is CASSVGRRVTGTPGMDEQFF. The DNA of the CDR3 is TGTGCCAGCAGCGTAGGGCGGAGGGTCACCGGGACTCCCGGTATGGATGAGCAGTTCTTC.

Details on this clone: Other DNA sequences in this sample translate to the same CDR3. The chain's CDR3 is CASSREGGNQPQHF. The CDR3 coding sequence is TGTGCCAGCAGTCGCGAGGGAGGGAATCAGCCCCAGCATTTT. This sequence joins TRBV6-5 and TRBJ1-5, with D unresolved. The germline V gene encodes CDR1 MNHEY and CDR2 SVGAGI. Trimming cost V 5 bases and J 4 bases, with 12 bases left between them. The CDR3 loop spans 14 amino acids.

The CDR3 region has the DNA TGTGCCAGCAGCTTAGATTTGGGGGCCCGGCCCCAGCATTTT. Translating gives CASSLDLGARPQHF. V usage is TRBV11-2 and J usage is TRBJ1-5; tentative D call: TRBD1 (6 bases). V shed 0 bases and J shed 9 bases, with 12 bases lying between them. This CDR3 comprises 14 residues. Germline V gene data show CDR1 as SGHAT and CDR2 as FQNNGV.

This clone was found once. The chain joins TRBV9 to TRBJ1-3; 7 nucleotides match TRBD1. With V trimmed by 3 bases and J by 6 bases, 9 bases remained unmatched. The CDR3 sequence is 15 residues long. The germline V gene encodes CDR1 SGDLS and CDR2 YYNGEE. CDR3 in DNA: TGTGCCAGCAGCGGAAAGACAGGGATGGAAAACACCATATATTTT. This gives the protein CASSGKTGMENTIYF.

The rearrangement joins TRBV20-1 to TRBJ2-1; the match to TRBD2 covers 11 bases. The ends lost 3 bases at V and 7 bases at J; junction bases unmatched: 8. Germline V gene lookup returns CDR1 DFQATT and CDR2 SNEGSKA (reference sequence). This CDR3 is built from 15 residues. The CDR3 nucleotides read TGCAGTGCTAGTCAGTGGGGACTAGCGGTGAATGAGCAGTTCTTC. Encoded protein: CSASQWGLAVNEQFF.

The chain joins TRBV7-3 to TRBJ2-3; TRBD1 might be the D (6 bases). This CDR3 is 14 amino acids long. With 1 base removed from V and 6 bases from J, the gap between germline ends came to 11 bases. Germline V gene lookup returns CDR1 SGHTA and CDR2 FQGTGA. The DNA of the CDR3 is TGTGCCAGCAGCTTAAGGGACCAGGGGGATACGCAGTATTTT. This gives the protein CASSLRDQGDTQYF.

The V and J genes are TRBV24-1 and TRBJ2-3; a possible D gene is TRBD1 (6 bases). Trimming took 5 bases from V and 4 from J, leaving 12 bases between them. Germline lookup yields CDR1 KGHDR and CDR2 SFDVKD. The CDR3 covers 14 residues. For the CDR3, the DNA is TGTGCCACCAGTGGAGGGGACAACTCAGATACGCAGTATTTT. Protein product: CATSGGDNSDTQYF.

This clone has a single count. The chain combines TRBV9 with TRBJ2-3, with 8 bases aligning to TRBD2. Germline CDR1 is SGDLS and CDR2 is YYNGEE. Unmatched junction bases numbered 3, after V lost 5 bases and J lost 4 bases. The CDR3 runs to 13 residues. The CDR3 loop reads CASSERESDTQYF. DNA for the CDR3: TGTGCCAGCAGTGAGCGGGAGTCAGATACGCAGTATTTT.

The rearrangement links TRBV5-5 to TRBJ1-6; D is undetermined. V dropped 6 bases and J dropped 3 bases, with 13 bases sitting between them. CDR3 length equals 15 residues. Germline V gene sequence: CDR1 SGHKS, CDR2 YYEKEE (reference sequence). In nucleotides, the CDR3 is TGTGCCAGCACCCGGTACCGCCACTATAATTCACCCCTCCACTTT. Amino acid sequence: CASTRYRHYNSPLHF.

In its sample, this clone was seen a few times. The chain links TRBV2 to TRBJ2-1, with D possibly being TRBD2 (6 bases). Between the trimmed V and J ends, which lost 6 bases and 4 bases, there was a span of 19 bases. The CDR3 has 16 residues. CDR1 and CDR2 (germline): SNHLY, FYNNEI. For the CDR3, the DNA is TGTGCCAGCAGAGAGAGAATAGCGGAGAATTACAATGAGCAGTTCTTC. It translates to CASRERIAENYNEQFF. Looking up the rest from reference TRBV2 and TRBJ2-1 gives the full variable domain: EPEVTQTPSHQVTQMGQEVILRCVPISNHLYFYWYRQILGQKVEFLVSFYNNEISEKSEIFDDQFSVERPDGSNFTLKIRSTKLEDSAMYFCASRERIAENYNEQFFGPGTRLTVL.